These 32 T cell receptor beta chains share one sample of origin, sequenced in a study of regulatory T cells in long-lasting Graves disease. Building the TCR beta libraries relied on iRepertoire HTBI primers, and CDR3 regions underwent Arm-PCR. TCRdb used MiXCR to reprocess the multiplex PCR reads, holding one entry per CDR3 protein. The sample has about 400,000 distinct CDR3 sequences; about 15% are singletons. The time point here: newly diagnosed GD, antithyroid drugs for less than 3 months. PBMC RNA was the source of the TCR library. The same sample was also used in a study of T cells in Graves' hyperthyroidism and ophthalmopathy.

This specimen was peripheral blood mononuclear cells (PBMCs), taken at new diagnosis, from a patient treated with antithyroid drugs. These receptors were taken from a woman aged 40 to 50 with Graves disease.

This clonotype was counted many times. This chain links TRBV7-3 with TRBJ2-5; weak D call: TRBD1 (6 bases). Trimming took off 4 bases at V and 2 bases at J, with 14 bases between the two ends. This CDR3 has 15 residues. CDR1 and CDR2 (germline): SGHTA, FQGTGA. In DNA, the CDR3 is TGTGCCAGCAGCTCCCAGGGGAGACCTCAAGAGACCCAGTACTTC. Translated: CASSSQGRPQETQYF.

The chain recombines TRBV24-1 with TRBJ2-5, with 8 positions matching TRBD1. Per the germline V gene, CDR1 is KGHDR and CDR2 is SFDVKD. This CDR3 comprises 16 residues. Losses at the gene ends were 2 bases for V and 5 bases for J; bases not matched to a gene: 9. The CDR3 DNA follows: TGTGCCACCAGTGATTCTAGACAGGGGATGATCGAGACCCAGTACTTC. This translates into CATSDSRQGMIETQYF.

The CDR3 reads CASSVSRDYNEQFF. The CDR3 DNA sequence: TGTGCCAGCAGCGTAAGCAGGGACTACAATGAGCAGTTCTTC. This chain joins TRBV9 and TRBJ2-1, with a tentative D call TRBD1 (5 bases). CDR1 and CDR2 from the germline V gene are SGDLS and YYNGEE. V shed 1 base and J shed 3 bases, with 8 bases lying between them. This CDR3 contains 14 residues.

There are a few counts of this clonotype. This chain connects TRBV18 to TRBJ1-2; D remains ambiguous. The CDR3 contains 14 residues. Trimming pared 1 base from V and 7 bases from J, leaving 13 bases between. Germline-derived CDR1 and CDR2 are KGHSH and LQKENI. The CDR3 DNA is TGTGCCAGCTCACCACTCGCGGATCATCCTGGCTACACCTTC. Translating it yields CASSPLADHPGYTF.

This clonotype has only a few counts. This rearrangement joins TRBV29-1 to TRBJ1-2, with 7 bases matching TRBD1. The CDR3 has 13 amino acids. J gave up 7 bases and V 1 base, and 6 bases lay outside the gene matches. Germline loops: CDR1 SQVTM, CDR2 ANQGSEA. The DNA for the CDR3 is TGCAGCGTTGAAGGATCCCAGGGGGGTGGCTACACCTTC. Translated: CSVEGSQGGGYTF.

This clonotype was recorded many times. CDR3 amino acids: CASSFEGDNEQFF. CDR3 nucleotides: TGTGCCAGCAGCTTTGAGGGAGACAATGAGCAGTTCTTC. The J gene is TRBJ2-1, the V gene TRBV11-2; D is perhaps TRBD2 (5 bases). The V and J ends lost 3 bases and 5 bases respectively, with 8 bases between them. This CDR3 is built from 13 residues. Germline CDR1 SGHAT, CDR2 FQNNGV.

This clonotype was observed many times. The rearrangement links TRBV7-9 to TRBJ2-1; 12 nucleotides align to TRBD2. The germline V gene encodes CDR1 SEHNR and CDR2 FQNEAQ (reference sequence). J lost 9 bases, V lost 3 bases, and 3 bases had no gene match. This CDR3 is 14 amino acids long. The CDR3 bases are TGTGCCAGCAGCTTTCTAGCGGGAGGGCGTGAGCAGTTCTTC. Residues: CASSFLAGGREQFF.

At least ten counts were recorded for this clonotype. The rearrangement uses TRBV24-1 and TRBJ2-3; D unresolved. Per the germline V gene, CDR1 is KGHDR and CDR2 is SFDVKD. V was clipped by 1 base and J by 0 bases, with 10 bases between them. The CDR3 is 16 residues long. The CDR3 loop reads CATSDLLGASTDTQYF. As DNA, the CDR3 is TGTGCCACCAGTGATTTACTCGGCGCTAGCACAGATACGCAGTATTTT.

This clonotype was seen more than once but under ten times. This may arise from a read error, as a much more abundant clone is one base away. This chain links TRBV11-2 with TRBJ2-5; 9 nucleotides match TRBD1. The CDR3 has 14 residues. V shed 6 bases and J 5 bases; nucleotides not matched to a gene: 7. Per the germline V gene, CDR1 is SGHAT and CDR2 is FQNNGV. The CDR3 is CASSSGQGRETQYF. CDR3 bases: TGTGCCAGCAGTTCCGGACAGGGGAGGGAGACCCAGTACTTC.

This clonotype was recorded many times. The rearrangement joins TRBV3-1 to TRBJ2-5, with 8 nucleotides matching TRBD1. Germline V gene data show CDR1 as LGHDT and CDR2 as YNNKEL (reference sequence). J was trimmed by 5 bases and V by 0 bases; bases with no gene match: 5. This CDR3 spans 15 amino acids. CDR3 in DNA: TGTGCCAGCAGCCAAGACCGGACAGGGTTGGAGACCCAGTACTTC. Its translation: CASSQDRTGLETQYF.

This clonotype was detected only a few times. The genes are TRBV5-1 and TRBJ2-7; 11 bases match TRBD2. V shed 0 bases and J 5 bases; nucleotides not matched to a gene: 7. The CDR3 runs 16 residues. Germline V gene lookup returns CDR1 SGHRS and CDR2 YFSETQ. As DNA, the CDR3 is TGCGCCAGCAGCTTGGCCGAGACTAGCGGGATCCACGAGCAGTACTTC. It is translated as CASSLAETSGIHEQYF.

This clonotype was picked up many times. The rearrangement uses TRBV6-1 and TRBJ2-1, with 9 bases matching TRBD2. The CDR3 extends over 13 amino acids. V lost 7 bases, J lost 9 bases, and 7 bases stayed unmatched. Per germline, CDR1 MNHNS and CDR2 SASEGT. The CDR3 nucleotides read TGTGCCAGCATTCCAATGACTAGCGGTGAGCAGTTCTTC. Encoded protein: CASIPMTSGEQFF.

This clonotype was seen many times. CDR3 nucleotide sequence: TGTGCCAGTAGTATTCGGCTAGTGACCAATGAGCAGTTCTTC. This translates into CASSIRLVTNEQFF. V and J are TRBV19 and TRBJ2-1; no clear D. CDR1 and CDR2 (germline): LNHDA, SQIVND (reference sequence). V lost 3 bases and J 6 bases, leaving 12 bases between the germline ends. The CDR3 length is 14 residues.

This clonotype was counted ten times or more. The chain employs TRBV5-1 and TRBJ2-7; D not certain. Germline-derived CDR1 and CDR2 are SGHRS and YFSETQ. CDR3 length equals 17 residues. Trimming stripped 0 bases from V and 1 base from J, with 17 bases between. The CDR3 DNA reads as TGCGCCAGCAGCTTGGAACCCGAAACTGGGCTGTCCTACGAGCAGTACTTC. This translates into CASSLEPETGLSYEQYF.

This clonotype appeared many times. Here the CDR3 DNA reads TGTGCCAGCAGCTCCGGACAAACCAACTACGAGCAGTACTTC. This codes for CASSSGQTNYEQYF. The rearrangement uses TRBV7-2 and TRBJ2-7, with a weak D call TRBD1 (5 bases). CDR3 length: 14 amino acids. The V end lost 4 bases, the J end lost 3 bases, and 13 bases lay between the germline ends. Germline-derived CDR1 and CDR2 are SGHTA and FQGNSA.

The chain couples TRBV19 to TRBJ2-7, with TRBD1 matching over 10 bases. J was trimmed by 3 bases and V by 3 bases; bases with no gene match: 2. Germline loops: CDR1 LNHDA, CDR2 SQIVND (reference sequence). The CDR3 is made up of 14 amino acids. The CDR3 is CASSIRTGGYEQYF. For the CDR3, the DNA is TGTGCCAGTAGTATCCGGACAGGGGGCTACGAGCAGTACTTC.

The rearrangement links TRBV11-2 to TRBJ2-1; the D gene could be TRBD1 or TRBD2 (6 bases each). The J call is doubtful: the DNA matches TRBJ2-5 better. From germline, CDR1 is SGHAT and CDR2 FQNNGV. The CDR3 loop spans 15 amino acids. CDR3 protein: CASSYQWGAGETQYF. CDR3 nucleotide sequence: TGTGCCAGCAGCTATCAGTGGGGGGCGGGGGAGACCCAGTACTTC.

This clonotype was seen ten or more times. This chain uses TRBV19 with TRBJ2-7, with 9 bases identical to TRBD1. J gave up 7 bases and V 3 bases, and 13 bases lay outside the gene matches. Germline loops: CDR1 LNHDA, CDR2 SQIVND (reference sequence). CDR3 length: 16 residues. CDR3 loop: CASSILRGQGSGEQYF. In DNA form, the CDR3 reads TGTGCCAGTAGTATTCTCCGTGGACAGGGGTCGGGTGAGCAGTACTTC.

This clonotype showed up many times. The chain joins TRBV12-3 or TRBV12-4 to TRBJ1-1; weak D call: TRBD1 (6 bases). Trimming removed 5 bases at V and 5 bases at J, with 21 bases between. CDR3 size: 16 residues. The CDR3 nucleotides are TGTGCCAGCAGTCGTACAGGGATCATAAGAGGGACTGAAGCTTTCTTT. As protein: CASSRTGIIRGTEAFF.

This clonotype showed up many times. The chain combines TRBV25-1 with TRBJ2-1; D ambiguous. Trimming left V 4 bases short and J 8 bases short, with 15 bases between. Per germline, CDR1 MGHDK and CDR2 SYGVNS. The CDR3 has 14 amino acids. CDR3 DNA sequence: TGTGCCAGCAGTGGCCGAGGAAGACACTATGAGCAGTTCTTC. Translating it yields CASSGRGRHYEQFF.

This clonotype has ten or more counts. V is TRBV2 and J is TRBJ1-4, with 11 positions matching TRBD1. The CDR3 extends over 14 amino acids. Germline V gene data show CDR1 as SNHLY and CDR2 as FYNNEI. Trimming removed 4 bases from V and 10 bases from J; junction bases left unmatched: 5. As DNA, the CDR3 is TGTGCCAGCAGTGCGGGACAGGGGGAACCAAAACTGTTTTTT. Its protein is CASSAGQGEPKLFF.

This clonotype came up many times. The V gene is TRBV15, the J gene TRBJ1-5; no reliable D call. Trimming stripped 3 bases from V and 3 bases from J, with 6 bases between. The CDR3 extends over 13 amino acids. Looked up from germline, CDR1 is LNHNV and CDR2 is YYDKDF (reference sequence). The CDR3 DNA is TGTGCCACCAGCAGCGTCTACAATCAGCCCCAGCATTTT. This translates into CATSSVYNQPQHF. Variable domain in full (rest from reference TRBV15 and TRBJ1-5): DAMVIQNPRYQVTQFGKPVTLSCSQTLNHNVMYWYQQKSSQAPKLLFHYYDKDFNNEADTPDNFQSRRPNTSFCFLDIRSPGLGDTAMYLCATSSVYNQPQHFGDGTRLSIL.

The table lists this clonotype with a few counts. This sequence joins TRBV6-2 or TRBV6-3 and TRBJ1-5; D unclear. Germline CDR1 MNHEY, CDR2 SVGEGT. The CDR3 length is 15 residues. Trimming pared 8 bases from V and 1 base from J, leaving 15 bases between. CDR3 residues: CASGIGFGSNQPQHF. CDR3 bases: TGTGCCAGCGGTATTGGGTTTGGGAGCAATCAGCCCCAGCATTTT.

With regard to this clonotype: This probably arose from a read error, given a far larger clone one base away. The V and J genes are TRBV11-1 and TRBJ2-5, with 11 bases identical to TRBD2. Judging by the DNA end, TRBJ2-1 fits better; the J call may be wrong. Germline V gene sequence: CDR1 SGHAT, CDR2 FQDESV (reference sequence). The CDR3 is 15 residues long. The CDR3, as DNA: TGTGCCAGCACCAAACTAGCGGGAGCCTACAGTGAGCAGTTCTTC. It encodes CASTKLAGAYSEQFF.

In its sample, this clonotype was seen many times. The J gene is TRBJ2-2, the V gene TRBV11-1; no reliable D call. Per the germline V gene, CDR1 is SGHAT and CDR2 is FQDESV (reference sequence). V was cut by 0 bases and J by 4 bases, with 6 bases left in between. The CDR3 totals 14 residues. The CDR3 nucleotides are TGTGCCAGCAGCTTAGCGATTTCCACCGGGGAGCTGTTTTTT. This sequence encodes CASSLAISTGELFF.

This clonotype was observed at least ten times. The rearrangement links TRBV12-3 or TRBV12-4 to TRBJ1-5; D not resolved. The CDR3 is made up of 14 amino acids. V lost 2 bases and J 2 bases, leaving 7 bases between the germline ends. In nucleotides, the CDR3 is TGTGCCAGCAGTTTATTAGACGGCAATCAGCCCCAGCATTTT. Protein product: CASSLLDGNQPQHF.

V and J are TRBV5-6 and TRBJ1-2; maybe TRBD1 (5 bases). CDR1 and CDR2 (germline): SGHDT, YYEEEE. Trimming pared 3 bases from V and 4 bases from J, leaving 16 bases between. CDR3 length equals 15 residues. CDR3 sequence reads: CASSYGRVIVYGYTF. The CDR3, as DNA: TGTGCCAGCAGCTACGGCAGGGTAATCGTCTATGGCTACACCTTC.

This clonotype was detected a few times. The chain carries TRBV18 and TRBJ2-7; the match to TRBD1 covers 10 bases. Unmatched junction bases numbered 5, after V lost 3 bases and J lost 3 bases. In germline, CDR1 is KGHSH, CDR2 LQKENI. The CDR3 is made up of 15 amino acids. The CDR3 nucleotides are TGTGCCAGCTCACCCGACAGGGGGCTTAACTACGAGCAGTACTTC. Encoded protein: CASSPDRGLNYEQYF.

The chain has TRBV9 and TRBJ2-5, with 13 nucleotides matching TRBD2. J was trimmed by 1 base and V by 0 bases; bases with no gene match: 6. The CDR3 loop spans 18 amino acids. The germline CDR1 and CDR2 sequences are SGDLS and YYNGEE. CDR3 residues: CASSVATWTSGSQETQYF. As DNA, the CDR3 is TGTGCCAGCAGCGTAGCTACTTGGACTAGCGGGAGCCAAGAGACCCAGTACTTC.

At least ten counts were recorded for this clonotype. V and J are TRBV29-1 and TRBJ1-2; D gene uncertain. CDR1 is SQVTM, CDR2 ANQGSEA, per germline. V lost 0 bases, J lost 2 bases, and 10 bases lay in between. This CDR3 has 14 residues. The DNA for the CDR3 is TGCAGCGTTGAAGATCTTGAGGGCAACTATGGCTACACCTTC. Translated: CSVEDLEGNYGYTF.

This clonotype was observed a handful of times. The rearrangement joins TRBV29-1 to TRBJ2-7; no clear D gene. Germline values: CDR1 SQVTM, CDR2 ANQGSEA. This CDR3 has 13 residues. The V and J ends lost 6 bases and 4 bases respectively, with 16 bases between them. CDR3 nucleotide sequence: TGCAGCGTCACGGTCCTCGGCGGTTACGAGCAGTACTTC. This encodes CSVTVLGGYEQYF.

Notes on this clonotype: This sequence may be a read error, since a much larger clone differs from it by one base. CDR3 DNA: TGTGCCAGCAGCTCGGGACAGGAGAACACCGGGGAGCTGTTTTTT. This codes for CASSSGQENTGELFF. The rearrangement joins TRBV7-9 to TRBJ2-2; 8 nucleotides match TRBD1. The CDR3 sequence is 15 residues long. Germline loops: CDR1 SEHNR, CDR2 FQNEAQ (reference sequence). The junction had 2 bases not matched to a gene; V was cut back by 4 bases and J by 1 base.